This TCR beta chain was recorded in a study of CD8+ T cells in alopecia areata. The wider study: Oral tofacitinib, 5 to 10 mg twice daily, was given in an open-label trial.

RNA extraction and reverse transcription yielded cDNA as sequencing template. Some clones are missing from TCRdb's copy, which holds only in-frame ones; the method was immunoSEQ multiplex PCR. The table shows fewer than 200,000 clones, with over 50% occurring only once. Study findings and constraints: Researchers reported that TCR sharing among patients proved less clear than in mice, possibly HLA-linked. An increase in clonality over normal scalp was evident in lesional scalp, especially alopecia totalis/universalis.

As regards this clone: What it binds is unknown.

Source: CD4+ T cells sorted from blood, taken at week 0. This clonotype originated in a human donor with alopecia areata.

CDR3: CASSPTGAYGYTF. CDR3 nucleotide sequence: TGTGCCAGCAGCCCGACGGGGGCCTATGGCTACACCTTC. The chain is built from TRBV5-6 and TRBJ1-2; D is possibly TRBD1 (6 bases). V lost 4 bases and J 4 bases, leaving 11 bases between the germline ends. This CDR3 is built from 13 residues. Germline lookup yields CDR1 SGHDT and CDR2 YYEEEE.